This TCR beta chain is drawn from a study of T cell responses to AZD1222 COVID-19 vaccine. The V end lost 7 bases, the J end lost 8 bases, and 20 bases lay between the germline ends. The CDR3 runs 14 residues. From germline, CDR1 is MNHEY and CDR2 SVGAGI. Here immunoSEQ multiplex PCR was the method, and the copy in TCRdb shows in-frame clones only, minus some. The table records 160,000 or so clones, roughly nine tenths of them present only once. V is TRBV6-5 and J is TRBJ1-1; weak D call: TRBD1 (6 bases). Sequencing used peripheral blood, obtained after recovery from COVID-19. This receptor was identified in an adult who had recovered from COVID-19. The CDR3 is CASTLSGVPSEAFF. CDR3 DNA sequence: TGTGCCAGCACACTATCAGGGGTCCCATCGGAAGCTTTCTTT.